A single sample is the source of the 27 T cell receptor beta chains below, sequenced in a study of shared clonotypes between healthy human individuals. Selected positively for CCR7 and CD45RO-negative, naive CD8 cells excluded terminally differentiated effector memory CD45RA+ cells. Produced via immunoSEQ multiplex PCR; TCRdb's table is partial and in-frame only. The table records about 2,200,000 clones, 93% of them present only once. Sequences were obtained from naive CD8+ T cells from PBMCs. These receptors all stem from a man between 18 and 35 years old in good health. Some clones in this sample may be carry-over from other donors' samples.

This clone was found a few times. The chain recombines TRBV29-1 with TRBJ1-2; D remains unclear. Germline V gene data show CDR1 as SQVTM and CDR2 as ANQGSEA. The length of the CDR3 is 12 residues. Trimming took off 4 bases at V and 2 bases at J, with 8 bases between the two ends. CDR3 nucleotide sequence: TGCAGCGTTGTGGAGATGAACTATGGCTACACCTTC. Translated, it gives CSVVEMNYGYTF. The full variable domain, completed using reference TRBV29-1 and TRBJ1-2, is SAVISQKPSRDICQRGTSLTIQCQVDSQVTMMFWYRQQPGQSLTLIATANQGSEATYESGFVIDKFPISRPNLTFSTLTVSNMSPEDSSIYLCSVVEMNYGYTFGSGTRLTVV.

The chain is built from TRBV25-1 and TRBJ2-1, with TRBD2 identical over 12 bases. Germline CDR1 and CDR2: MGHDK and SYGVNS. Trimming removed 3 bases from V and 3 bases from J; junction bases left unmatched: 6. The CDR3 length is 17 residues. CDR3 bases: TGTGCCAGCAGTGACCGACTAGCGGGAGCCTTCTACAATGAGCAGTTCTTC. Protein product: CASSDRLAGAFYNEQFF.

The V call is TRBV28, the J call TRBJ2-7; no reliable D call. Trimming pared 6 bases from V and 3 bases from J, leaving 12 bases between. Germline V gene lookup returns CDR1 MDHEN and CDR2 SYDVKM. The CDR3 loop spans 13 amino acids. In DNA form, the CDR3 reads TGTGCCAGCAGGCCCCCCTACAGCTACGAGCAGTACTTC. Protein sequence: CASRPPYSYEQYF.

This chain uses TRBV19 with TRBJ2-1; D unclear. CDR1 is LNHDA and CDR2 is SQIVND in the germline V gene (reference sequence). The V end was cut by 5 bases, the J end by 0 bases, with 8 bases between. The CDR3 has 14 amino acids. The CDR3 reads CASSFSFSYNEQFF. CDR3 nucleotide sequence: TGTGCCAGTAGTTTCTCATTCTCCTACAATGAGCAGTTCTTC.

The rearrangement joins TRBV6-5 to TRBJ1-3; D unclear. The germline V and J ends were trimmed by 0 bases and 0 bases, with 3 bases remaining between them. There are 14 residues in the CDR3. Germline-derived CDR1 and CDR2 are MNHEY and SVGAGI. CDR3 region: CASSYSRSGNTIYF. The CDR3 DNA reads as TGTGCCAGCAGTTACTCTCGCTCTGGAAACACCATATATTTT.

This clone has just one count. Other nucleotide sequences from this sample produce the same CDR3. This chain uses TRBV6-5 with TRBJ2-7; D gene ambiguous. Between the trimmed V and J ends, which lost 0 bases and 4 bases, there was a span of 7 bases. Germline assignment: CDR1 MNHEY and CDR2 SVGAGI. The CDR3 consists of 13 residues. The CDR3 sequence: CASSYSWSYEQYF. The CDR3, as DNA: TGTGCCAGCAGTTACTCCTGGAGTTACGAGCAGTACTTC.

V gene TRBV29-1 combines with J gene TRBJ1-1; 7 nucleotides align to TRBD1. Germline V CDR1 and CDR2: SQVTM, ANQGSEA. Trimming took 5 bases from V and 9 from J; bases not matched to a gene: 6. This CDR3 comprises 11 residues. DNA for the CDR3: TGCAGCGTTAAAGGGGGCCCCAAAGCTTTCTTT. Amino acid sequence: CSVKGGPKAFF.

The chain is built from TRBV2 and TRBJ2-1; D possibly corresponds to TRBD1 (6 bases). V lost 7 bases and J 7 bases, leaving 23 bases between the germline ends. Germline-derived CDR1 and CDR2 are SNHLY and FYNNEI. CDR3 length: 16 amino acids. The CDR3 is CASNPDSRWARNEQFF. The CDR3 region has the DNA TGTGCCAGCAACCCGGACAGCCGGTGGGCACGAAATGAGCAGTTCTTC.

The genes are TRBV10-3 and TRBJ2-5, with a possible D match to TRBD1 (8 bases). Germline-derived CDR1 and CDR2 are ENHRY and SYGVKD. CDR3 length: 13 amino acids. Trimming cost V 5 bases and J 5 bases, with 12 bases left between them. The CDR3 sequence: CAISNRGGETQYF. CDR3 sequence (DNA): TGTGCCATCAGTAACAGGGGGGGGGAGACCCAGTACTTC.

This clone appeared a single time. This sequence joins TRBV19 and TRBJ1-1; D is perhaps TRBD1 (5 bases). Germline CDR1 LNHDA, CDR2 SQIVND (reference sequence). CDR3 size: 13 residues. The V end lost 7 bases, the J end lost 2 bases, and 11 bases lay between the germline ends. The CDR3 DNA sequence: TGTGCCAGTAAAGAGGGGACTAACACTGAAGCTTTCTTT. Protein product: CASKEGTNTEAFF.

The rearrangement joins TRBV27 to TRBJ2-5; D gene uncertain. V gave up 2 bases and J gave up 5 bases, with 21 bases separating them. Germline V lookup: CDR1 MNHEY, CDR2 SMNVEV (reference sequence). CDR3 length equals 17 residues. CDR3 in amino acids: CASSLMAWASKTETQYF. The CDR3 bases are TGTGCCAGCAGTTTAATGGCCTGGGCTAGTAAAACGGAGACCCAGTACTTC.

The V and J genes are TRBV5-1 and TRBJ2-1; D remains unclear. V was trimmed by 5 bases and J by 7 bases, leaving 28 bases between them. The V gene's germline CDR1 is SGHRS and CDR2 YFSETQ. The CDR3 has 18 amino acids. Written as DNA, the CDR3 is TGCGCCAGCAGAACAGTCCCGTTAACATTCGTCCCCCAAAATGAGCAGTTCTTC. Protein product: CASRTVPLTFVPQNEQFF.

This sequence joins TRBV5-4 and TRBJ1-2; 7 nucleotides match TRBD1. CDR3 length: 14 residues. Germline lookup yields CDR1 SGHNT and CDR2 YYREEE (reference sequence). V dropped 0 bases and J dropped 4; count of bases not matched to a gene: 3. As DNA, the CDR3 is TGTGCCAGCAGCTTGGACAGGGGAGGCTATGGCTACACCTTC. This sequence encodes CASSLDRGGYGYTF.

The J gene is TRBJ2-3, the V gene TRBV7-8, with 7 bases identical to TRBD2. Germline assignment: CDR1 SGHVS and CDR2 FQNEAQ. V lost 9 bases and J lost 5; bases outside the gene matches: 17. The CDR3 consists of 16 residues. CDR3 DNA: TGTGCCAGTGTCAGAGGGAGGGCCTCCGTAGAAGATACGCAGTATTTT. This sequence encodes CASVRGRASVEDTQYF.

This clone has a handful of counts. This chain uses TRBV9 with TRBJ1-1; 7 bases fit TRBD1. CDR3 length: 15 amino acids. Germline CDR1 is SGDLS and CDR2 is YYNGEE. V gave up 3 bases and J gave up 0 bases; unmatched junction bases: 5. CDR3 protein: CASSAGDSLNTEAFF. The CDR3 DNA is TGTGCCAGCAGCGCGGGGGACAGCTTGAACACTGAAGCTTTCTTT.

The V call is TRBV4-1, the J call TRBJ2-7; D might be TRBD1 or TRBD2, each matching 5 bases. Per the germline V gene, CDR1 is MGHRA and CDR2 is YSYEKL. This CDR3 region has 16 residues. The V end lost 4 bases, the J end lost 0 bases, and 16 bases lay between the germline ends. CDR3 in amino acids: CASSPPLGTSSYEQYF. The CDR3 region has the DNA TGCGCCAGCAGCCCCCCCTTGGGGACGAGCTCCTACGAGCAGTACTTC.

This sequence joins TRBV9 and TRBJ2-7; TRBD1 matches 9 bases. Germline values: CDR1 SGDLS, CDR2 YYNGEE. The CDR3 runs 15 residues. J lost 4 bases, V lost 0 bases, and 5 bases had no gene match. CDR3 sequence (DNA): TGTGCCAGCAGCGTAGTTCCGGACAGGGGTTACGAGCAGTACTTC. Translating gives CASSVVPDRGYEQYF. Full variable domain (missing parts from reference TRBV9 and TRBJ2-7): DSGVTQTPKHLITATGQRVTLRCSPRSGDLSVYWYQQSLDQGLQFLIQYYNGEERAKGNILERFSAQQFPDLHSELNLSSLELGDSALYFCASSVVPDRGYEQYFGPGTRLTVT.

V and J are TRBV5-1 and TRBJ2-7; D could derive from TRBD1 or TRBD2 (5 bases each). The CDR3 is 15 residues long. The V gene's germline CDR1 is SGHRS and CDR2 YFSETQ. V lost 4 bases to trimming and J lost 5 bases, with 19 bases between them. DNA of the CDR3: TGCGCCAGCAGCCCGGGACCCTTGACCCTGAACGAGCAGTACTTC. Translating it yields CASSPGPLTLNEQYF.

The V gene is TRBV29-1, the J gene TRBJ1-2; maybe TRBD1 (6 bases). The germline V gene has CDR1 SQVTM and CDR2 ANQGSEA. The ends were cut back, 1 base at V and 2 bases at J, with 17 bases in the middle. The CDR3 length is 16 residues. CDR3 sequence reads: CSVEVGWGGVNYGYTF. The CDR3 DNA follows: TGCAGCGTTGAAGTGGGTTGGGGGGGCGTCAACTATGGCTACACCTTC. Full variable domain (outside the CDR3, taken from reference TRBV29-1 and TRBJ1-2): SAVISQKPSRDICQRGTSLTIQCQVDSQVTMMFWYRQQPGQSLTLIATANQGSEATYESGFVIDKFPISRPNLTFSTLTVSNMSPEDSSIYLCSVEVGWGGVNYGYTFGSGTRLTVV.

The chain links TRBV11-1 to TRBJ2-5, with 7 bases lining up with TRBD2. Per germline, CDR1 SGHAT and CDR2 FQDESV (reference sequence). The junction had 3 bases not matched to a gene; V was cut back by 8 bases and J by 3 bases. The CDR3 is 12 residues long. CDR3 protein: CASGGREETQYF. The CDR3, as DNA: TGTGCCAGCGGGGGGAGGGAAGAGACCCAGTACTTC. The whole variable domain, remainder taken from reference TRBV11-1 and TRBJ2-5, is EAEVAQSPRYKITEKSQAVAFWCDPISGHATLYWYRQILGQGPELLVQFQDESVVDDSQLPKDRFSAERLKGVDSTLKIQPAELGDSAMYLCASGGREETQYFGPGTRLLVL.

The chain carries TRBV6-5 and TRBJ2-2; 8 nucleotides match TRBD1. This CDR3 spans 15 amino acids. Germline values: CDR1 MNHEY, CDR2 SVGAGI. Germline trimming cut 6 bases from V and 5 bases from J; bases unmatched to any gene: 8. CDR3 loop: CASSHGQGETGELFF. As DNA, the CDR3 is TGTGCCAGCAGCCACGGACAGGGCGAAACCGGGGAGCTGTTTTTT.

The chain employs TRBV19 and TRBJ2-7; TRBD2 matches 12 bases. Per germline, CDR1 LNHDA and CDR2 SQIVND (reference sequence). V gave up 10 bases and J gave up 6 bases; unmatched junction bases: 4. The CDR3 extends over 12 amino acids. The CDR3 loop reads CATLAGGGEQYF. CDR3 DNA sequence: TGTGCCACTCTAGCGGGAGGGGGCGAGCAGTACTTC.

The rearrangement joins TRBV9 to TRBJ2-1; 10 bases align to TRBD2. The CDR3 runs 14 residues. The V gene end was trimmed by 10 bases and the J gene end by 4 bases; junction bases not matched to a gene: 8. Germline V gene data show CDR1 as SGDLS and CDR2 as YYNGEE. This chain's CDR3 is CAGGRTSGYNEQFF. The CDR3 DNA reads as TGTGCCGGGGGGAGGACTAGCGGATACAATGAGCAGTTCTTC.

The chain links TRBV6-5 to TRBJ2-7, with TRBD2 identical over 11 bases. The germline V gene encodes CDR1 MNHEY and CDR2 SVGAGI. The CDR3 is 14 residues long. V lost 7 bases to trimming and J lost 0 bases; unmatched junction nucleotides: 2. In DNA, the CDR3 is TGTGCCAGCAAGCTAGCGGGAGGCTCCTACGAGCAGTACTTC. Protein: CASKLAGGSYEQYF.

The rearrangement links TRBV29-1 to TRBJ1-2, with a weak D call TRBD1 (5 bases). Trimming cost V 4 bases and J 4 bases, with 13 bases left between them. The CDR3 is made up of 13 amino acids. CDR1 is SQVTM and CDR2 is ANQGSEA in the germline V gene. This CDR3 is CSVVGGEIYGYTF. CDR3 nucleotide sequence: TGCAGCGTTGTGGGGGGGGAGATCTATGGCTACACCTTC.

J is TRBJ2-7 and V is TRBV19, with a possible D match to TRBD1 (6 bases). Germline V gene lookup returns CDR1 LNHDA and CDR2 SQIVND (reference sequence). CDR3 length: 13 amino acids. V was cut by 3 bases and J by 3 bases, with 9 bases left in between. CDR3 nucleotide sequence: TGTGCCAGTAGTATGGGACACCTCTACGAGCAGTACTTC. Amino acid sequence: CASSMGHLYEQYF.

The genes are TRBV5-1 and TRBJ2-7, with 7 nucleotides matching TRBD2. V lost 5 bases to trimming and J lost 5 bases; unmatched junction nucleotides: 10. The CDR3 is 14 amino acids. Germline V gives CDR1 SGHRS, CDR2 YFSETQ. The CDR3 region has the DNA TGCGCCAGCAGTAGTGCGGGAGCTGGGCACGAGCAGTACTTC. Its translation is CASSSAGAGHEQYF.